This T cell receptor beta chain appears in the sequencing data of a study of human T cells and chemical hapten exposure. Study overall: Patients got weekly scalp diphenylcyclopropenone doses over the approximately 24-week study. Patients, predominantly female, presented with alopecia areata, totalis or universalis. The study, taken as a whole, reports: It should be noted that donors had alopecia, so their immune response may differ from healthy people's.

This clonotype occurred a few times. Its matching antigen is unknown. The V gene end was trimmed by 0 bases and the J gene end by 3 bases; junction bases not matched to a gene: 4. Germline assignment: CDR1 MNHEY and CDR2 SVGAGI. This CDR3 has 15 residues. As for time point: patch test 3, about 24 weeks after DPC sensitization. The treatment denotes: therapeutic diphenylcyclopropenone sensitization with weekly scalp DPC. Library preparation tagged each individual cDNA molecule with a unique molecular identifier. MiXCR, applied by TCRdb to the RACE reads, yields one record per CDR3 protein. The sample gives tens of thousands of distinct CDR3 sequences, approximately 12% of which show up once; more than 1.2% is in the top ten.

The sample consisted of whole blood, taken in connection with sensitization to the hapten diphenylcyclopropenone (DPC). The chain joins TRBV6-5 to TRBJ2-7; TRBD2 matches 8 bases. The receptor comes from a woman between 50 and 59 years old with alopecia areata. Some clones in this sample may be carry-over from other donors' samples. CDR3 in amino acids: CASSYSGAGVYEQYF. CDR3 DNA: TGTGCCAGCAGTTACTCCGGAGCGGGAGTCTACGAGCAGTACTTC.